This T cell receptor beta chain was identified in a study of blood T cell repertoires in COVID-19. Study context: Samples came from the United States, Italy and Spain, spanning acute and convalescent COVID-19. In each case, the material was cDNA or gDNA derived from T cells, B-cell-depleted T cells, or PBMCs.

In the original analysis: Cell counts per sample came from amplifying reference gene primers. Here immunoSEQ multiplex PCR was the method, and the copy in TCRdb shows in-frame clones only, minus some. V, J and clone size are taken as reported in that table, and D and trimming were inferred from the DNA itself. The data contain roughly 99,000 clones, about nine tenths of them seen just once; the ten biggest clones take up around 7%. Per the germline V gene, CDR1 is MDHEN and CDR2 is SYDVKM. V gave up 1 base and J gave up 4 bases, with 6 bases separating them. CDR3 length equals 13 residues. This receptor was taken from a man aged 50-59 years with active or convalescent COVID-19. V usage is TRBV28 and J usage is TRBJ2-3, with a tentative D call TRBD2 (5 bases). The sequencing input was peripheral blood. CDR3 residues: CASSLFGADTQYF. The DNA for the CDR3 is TGTGCCAGCAGTTTATTCGGGGCAGATACGCAGTATTTT.